Listed here are 23 T cell receptor beta chains from one sample, sequenced in a study of blood T cells in healthy people across ages. A sample-barcoded 5' primer and a J-beta primer mix were used in a second PCR of about 7 to 11 cycles. TCRdb fed the 5' RACE reads into MiXCR, producing one record per CDR3 protein. This table has about 1.5 million distinct CDR3 sequences, about 42% appearing once. Specimen: blood. The receptors derive from a woman aged 18-30 years in good health.

There are many counts of this clonotype. For the CDR3, the DNA is TGCGCCAGCAGCGGAGGATTGTTGGACAATGAGCAGTTCTTC. It codes for CASSGGLLDNEQFF. J is TRBJ2-1 and V is TRBV4-3, with D possibly TRBD2 on 5 matching bases. This CDR3 region has 14 residues. The ends were cut back, 5 bases at V and 5 bases at J, with 13 bases in the middle. Germline CDR1 is LGHNA and CDR2 is YSLEER.

CDR3 sequence: CASSDLSSGNTIYF. Written as DNA, the CDR3 is TGTGCCAGCAGTGACTTAAGCTCTGGAAACACCATATATTTT. The chain links TRBV12-3 or TRBV12-4 to TRBJ1-3; D not certain. The CDR3 totals 14 residues. V dropped 5 bases and J dropped 0 bases, with 8 bases sitting between them.

This chain links TRBV19 with TRBJ2-7, with TRBD2 matching 9 bases. Trimming cost V 5 bases and J 1 base; bases outside gene matches: 3. Germline values: CDR1 LNHDA, CDR2 SQIVND (reference sequence). CDR3 length: 14 amino acids. The DNA of the CDR3 is TGTGCCAGTAGTGGACTAGCGCAATCCTACGAGCAGTACTTC. Protein: CASSGLAQSYEQYF. The variable domain in full, completed from reference TRBV19 and TRBJ2-7, reads DGGITQSPKYLFRKEGQNVTLSCEQNLNHDAMYWYRQDPGQGLRLIYYSQIVNDFQKGDIAEGYSVSREKKESFPLTVTSAQKNPTAFYLCASSGLAQSYEQYFGPGTRLTVT.

This clonotype was observed a handful of times. The chain carries TRBV29-1 and TRBJ2-3; D assignment may be TRBD1 or TRBD2 (5 bases each). There are 14 residues in the CDR3. Germline V gene sequence: CDR1 SQVTM, CDR2 ANQGSEA. V was trimmed by 6 bases and J by 0 bases, leaving 13 bases between them. The CDR3 here is CSVRGYSSTDTQYF. In nucleotides, the CDR3 is TGCAGCGTGAGGGGTTACTCTAGCACAGATACGCAGTATTTT.

The chain employs TRBV10-3 and TRBJ2-3, with TRBD2 identical over 11 bases. With 3 bases clipped from V and 1 base from J, the junction kept 9 bases outside the gene matches. The CDR3 contains 18 residues. Germline CDR1 is ENHRY and CDR2 is SYGVKD. This CDR3 is CAISDSGGAWSGTDTQYF. The CDR3 bases are TGTGCCATCAGTGATAGCGGGGGGGCCTGGAGCGGCACAGATACGCAGTATTTT.

The CDR3 nucleotides are TGTGCCAGCAGCGGCCGAGGGACGGCGATGATGGAGCAGTTCTTC. This codes for CASSGRGTAMMEQFF. The chain recombines TRBV7-9 with TRBJ2-1; D possibly uses TRBD1 or TRBD2 (5 bases each). Trimming took 5 bases from V and 10 from J, leaving 21 bases between them. This CDR3 is built from 15 residues. Germline values: CDR1 SEHNR, CDR2 FQNEAQ (reference sequence).

This clonotype was counted only a few times. The rearrangement uses TRBV18 and TRBJ2-7; 7 positions match TRBD1. Germline V gene sequence: CDR1 KGHSH, CDR2 LQKENI. V dropped 5 bases and J dropped 10; count of bases not matched to a gene: 8. This CDR3 comprises 12 residues. Written as DNA, the CDR3 is TGTGCCAGCTCAGCCCAGGGGGAGATCCAGTACTTC. Translation: CASSAQGEIQYF. Filled out from reference TRBV18 and TRBJ2-7, the complete variable domain reads NAGVMQNPRHLVRRRGQEARLRCSPMKGHSHVYWYRQLPEEGLKFMVYLQKENIIDESGMPKERFSAEFPKEGPSILRIQQVVRGDSAAYFCASSAQGEIQYFGPGTRLTVT.

This clonotype came up a few times. Here the CDR3 reads CASSLRGGLTEAFF. In nucleotides, the CDR3 is TGTGCCAGCAGTTTACGTGGGGGATTGACTGAAGCTTTCTTT. The chain is built from TRBV27 and TRBJ1-1; tentatively, D is TRBD1 (5 bases). The CDR3 consists of 14 residues. V dropped 2 bases and J dropped 5 bases, with 12 bases sitting between them. Germline CDR1 MNHEY, CDR2 SMNVEV (reference sequence).

The V and J genes are TRBV6-5 and TRBJ1-4; the match to TRBD1 covers 8 bases. The CDR3 is 15 amino acids. The ends lost 7 bases at V and 6 bases at J; junction bases unmatched: 10. Germline-derived CDR1 and CDR2 are MNHEY and SVGAGI. The CDR3 DNA reads TGTGCCAGCACAACCGGGGCAGGGGGCTATGAAAAACTGTTTTTT. This gives the protein CASTTGAGGYEKLFF.

V usage is TRBV5-6 and J usage is TRBJ2-7; tentative D call: TRBD1 (6 bases). Trimming shortened V by 3 bases and J by 0 bases, and 16 bases separated the two germline ends. Germline V gives CDR1 SGHDT, CDR2 YYEEEE. CDR3 size: 16 residues. CDR3: CASSWITGPFSYEQYF. The CDR3 DNA is TGTGCCAGCAGCTGGATTACAGGGCCCTTCTCCTACGAGCAGTACTTC.

The chain uses TRBV12-3 or TRBV12-4 and TRBJ2-1; D is possibly TRBD2 (7 bases). The V end lost 6 bases, the J end lost 2 bases, and 26 bases lay between the germline ends. This CDR3 has 19 amino acids. The CDR3 DNA sequence: TGTGCCAGCAGCTCCCCCTGGGGGGGCGGGGGCCCTCCCTACAATGAGCAGTTCTTC. Its translation is CASSSPWGGGGPPYNEQFF.

The chain employs TRBV4-1 and TRBJ1-4, with TRBD1 matching 8 bases. The CDR3 has 15 amino acids. J lost 8 bases, V lost 5 bases, and 10 bases had no gene match. Germline lookup yields CDR1 MGHRA and CDR2 YSYEKL. DNA for the CDR3: TGCGCCAGCAGCACCAACAGGGGGGAGTGGGAAAAACTGTTTTTT. The encoded protein is CASSTNRGEWEKLFF.

The rearrangement uses TRBV7-9 and TRBJ2-1, with D unclear. V lost 3 bases, J lost 6 bases, and 12 bases lay in between. Germline CDR1 is SEHNR and CDR2 is FQNEAQ (reference sequence). The length of the CDR3 is 14 residues. The CDR3 DNA sequence: TGTGCCAGCAGCTTTACTCTGGGCCCCAATGAGCAGTTCTTC. Protein: CASSFTLGPNEQFF.

The chain employs TRBV2 and TRBJ1-1; D remains unclear. The V end lost 5 bases, the J end lost 7 bases, and 11 bases lay between the germline ends. The CDR3 has 12 residues. Germline CDR1 and CDR2: SNHLY and FYNNEI. CDR3 sequence: CASSLLAIEAFF. CDR3 nucleotides: TGTGCCAGCAGTTTGCTCGCCATTGAAGCTTTCTTT.

This clonotype has just a few counts. J is TRBJ1-2 and V is TRBV30; no clear D gene. Germline V gene data show CDR1 as GTSNPN and CDR2 as SVGIG (reference sequence). Trimming removed 3 bases at V and 2 bases at J, with 22 bases between. This CDR3 spans 17 amino acids. CDR3 residues: CAWRGRTADRRNYGYTF. The CDR3 coding sequence is TGTGCCTGGAGGGGAAGGACTGCGGATCGACGGAACTATGGCTACACCTTC.

The chain carries TRBV20-1 and TRBJ2-3; D is possibly TRBD2 (6 bases). Trimming stripped 5 bases from V and 2 bases from J, with 14 bases between. Germline values: CDR1 DFQATT, CDR2 SNEGSKA (reference sequence). The CDR3 runs to 14 residues. CDR3 DNA sequence: TGCAGTGCTGTAAAACGGGACTCCACAGATACGCAGTATTTT. Protein: CSAVKRDSTDTQYF.

This chain joins TRBV6-5 and TRBJ1-2; 8 positions match TRBD1. V trimming: 2 bases; J trimming: 7 bases; junction bases outside the gene matches: 9. From germline, CDR1 is MNHEY and CDR2 SVGAGI. CDR3 length equals 15 residues. CDR3 in amino acids: CASSYVGQGEVGYTF. CDR3 bases: TGTGCCAGCAGTTACGTAGGACAGGGTGAGGTTGGCTACACCTTC.

The chain has TRBV20-1 and TRBJ1-1; 7 nucleotides agree with TRBD1. CDR1 DFQATT and CDR2 SNEGSKA come from the germline V gene (reference sequence). The CDR3 contains 13 residues. V was pared by 6 bases and J by 9 bases, with 13 bases of the junction left unmatched. In DNA form, the CDR3 reads TGCAGTGCAAAGCTACCAGGGGGAAGGAAAGCTTTCTTT. Translating gives CSAKLPGGRKAFF.

The chain combines TRBV14 with TRBJ2-1, with D hard to call. Germline V gene lookup returns CDR1 SGHDN and CDR2 FVKESK. Trimming cost V 0 bases and J 1 base, with 16 bases left between them. This CDR3 region has 18 residues. CDR3 bases: TGTGCCAGCAGCCAAGATCGGCTAACTTACTATTCCTACAATGAGCAGTTCTTC. It yields the protein CASSQDRLTYYSYNEQFF.

Concerning this clonotype: The junction does not match germline at one end; this may be a read error. The chain uses TRBV3-1 and TRBJ1-2; weak D call: TRBD1 (5 bases). The CDR3 has 13 amino acids. Germline V CDR1 and CDR2: LGHDT, YNNKEL (reference sequence). The CDR3 DNA reads as TGCGCCAGCAGCCCGACGGGACGGTATGGCTACACCTTC. This codes for CASSPTGRYGYTF.

This sequence joins TRBV7-2 and TRBJ2-3; 8 nucleotides align to TRBD2. The CDR3 has 17 amino acids. Germline-derived CDR1 and CDR2 are SGHTA and FQGNSA. After removal of 4 bases from V and 7 bases from J, the junction contained 16 bases not matched to a gene. CDR3 amino acids: CASSSSTGGGPVNTQYF. As DNA, the CDR3 is TGTGCCAGCAGCTCCTCGACGGGCGGGGGGCCCGTAAATACGCAGTATTTT.

This clonotype occurred many times. The chain uses TRBV2 and TRBJ2-3; D is uncertain. This CDR3 has 11 amino acids. V shed 8 bases and J shed 0 bases, with 3 bases lying between them. CDR1 and CDR2 from the germline V gene are SNHLY and FYNNEI. The CDR3, as DNA: TGTGCCAGCGGGAGCACAGATACGCAGTATTTT. Translating it yields CASGSTDTQYF.

J is TRBJ2-1 and V is TRBV20-1; 8 bases map to TRBD2. The germline V gene has CDR1 DFQATT and CDR2 SNEGSKA (reference sequence). The V gene end was trimmed by 0 bases and the J gene end by 9 bases; junction bases not matched to a gene: 7. CDR3 length: 14 residues. CDR3 residues: CSARDNRAGVEQFF. The CDR3 DNA reads as TGCAGTGCTAGAGATAACAGAGCGGGAGTTGAGCAGTTCTTC.